In its sample, the clone carrying this T cell receptor (beta chain) was seen many times. The assay ran at deep level. Data came from immunoSEQ multiplex PCR; TCRdb stores just in-frame clones and leaves some out. This sample carries 950,000 to 1,100,000 clones, about 75% of them seen once, and the ten largest clones take 1.4% to 1.5%. These data belong to a study of shared clonotypes between healthy human individuals. CDR3 length: 15 amino acids. The V and J ends lost 2 bases and 4 bases respectively, with 12 bases between them. The V gene's germline CDR1 is ENHRY and CDR2 SYGVKD. The clonotype comes from a young man in good health. Input material: memory CD4+ T cells sorted from blood. The subset was: CD45RA-negative fraction. The rearrangement links TRBV10-3 to TRBJ2-1; D is possibly TRBD1 (6 bases). The CDR3 protein is CAISEKVQGYNEQFF. In nucleotides, the CDR3 is TGTGCCATCAGTGAGAAGGTTCAGGGGTACAATGAGCAGTTCTTC.